These 19 T cell receptor beta chains share one sample of origin, sequenced in a study of blood T cells in healthy people across ages. Then a second PCR, running roughly 6 to 12 cycles, was carried out with a sample-barcoded 5' primer and a J-beta primer mix. TCRdb passed the 5' RACE reads through MiXCR, listing each CDR3 protein once. The sample consists of some 900,000 distinct CDR3 sequences, about 48% of them appearing once. The sequenced material came from blood. The receptors were gathered from a man aged 25 to 40 in good health.

This chain links TRBV21-1 with TRBJ2-3; the tabulated D call, TRBD2, remains unverified against the DNA. TRBV21-1 is an annotated pseudogene. This CDR3 spans 16 amino acids. The CDR3 is CASSKAGLRRPDTQYF. CDR3 DNA sequence: TGTGCCAGCAGCAAAGCGGGGCTCAGGAGGCCCGATACGCAGTATTTT.

There are a few counts of this clonotype. The V call is TRBV30, the J call TRBJ2-3, with D perhaps TRBD2 (5 bases). Germline CDR1 reads GTSNPN; CDR2 reads SVGIG (reference sequence). Trimming stripped 2 bases from V and 2 bases from J, with 14 bases between. The CDR3 sequence is 15 residues long. Here the CDR3 reads CAWSSGELDTDTQYF. CDR3 bases: TGTGCCTGGAGTTCCGGGGAATTAGACACAGATACGCAGTATTTT.

The V gene is TRBV5-1, the J gene TRBJ2-1, with D perhaps TRBD1 or TRBD2 (5 bases each). The CDR3 runs 16 residues. Germline assignment: CDR1 SGHRS and CDR2 YFSETQ. V was clipped by 4 bases and J by 7 bases, with 21 bases between them. This chain's CDR3 is CASSTTPASWGNEQFF. CDR3 coding DNA: TGCGCCAGCAGCACCACCCCGGCATCGTGGGGGAATGAGCAGTTCTTC.

This clonotype appeared a few times. V and J are TRBV5-1 and TRBJ2-4, with 8 bases fitting TRBD1. The end of the DNA fits TRBJ2-7 better, so the J call may be wrong. CDR1 is SGHRS and CDR2 is YFSETQ in the germline V gene. CDR3 length equals 15 residues. CDR3 in amino acids: CASSLEGAGGNEQYF. CDR3 nucleotide sequence: TGCGCCAGCAGCTTGGAAGGGGCAGGGGGCAACGAGCAGTACTTC.

The table lists this clonotype with a count of one. The chain carries TRBV3-1 and TRBJ2-4; the match to TRBD2 covers 15 bases. The DNA end is more similar to TRBJ2-7, so the J call may be wrong. This CDR3 has 17 amino acids. Germline CDR1 is LGHDT and CDR2 is YNNKEL (reference sequence). The CDR3 spells CASSQVGLAGGLYEQYF. CDR3 DNA: TGTGCCAGCAGCCAAGTGGGACTAGCGGGAGGACTCTACGAGCAGTACTTC.

V is TRBV4-1 and J is TRBJ2-5; D unresolved. The CDR3 sequence is 15 residues long. V lost 1 base and J 3 bases, leaving 12 bases between the germline ends. Germline V gene lookup returns CDR1 MGHRA and CDR2 YSYEKL. DNA for the CDR3: TGCGCCAGCAGCCAAGTTATTGGGCCAGAAGAGACCCAGTACTTC. Encoded protein: CASSQVIGPEETQYF.

This rearrangement joins TRBV4-1 to TRBJ2-4; 10 positions agree with TRBD2. Germline trimming cut 5 bases from V and 6 bases from J; bases unmatched to any gene: 16. CDR1 and CDR2 from the germline V gene are MGHRA and YSYEKL. The CDR3 is 18 amino acids. The CDR3 is CASSDLGSGGASGNIQYF. The CDR3 DNA follows: TGCGCCAGCAGCGACCTAGGCAGCGGGGGGGCCAGCGGAAACATTCAGTACTTC.

The chain's CDR3 is CASSRRRDLDEKLFF. The CDR3 DNA follows: TGTGCCAGCAGCCGAAGGAGGGACCTCGATGAAAAACTGTTTTTT. The rearrangement joins TRBV3-1 to TRBJ1-4, with a weak D call TRBD1 (5 bases). Germline CDR1 LGHDT, CDR2 YNNKEL (reference sequence). V was trimmed by 4 bases and J by 6 bases, leaving 15 bases between them. CDR3 size: 15 residues.

This clonotype was found a few times. The chain uses TRBV10-3 and TRBJ2-2; tentatively, D is TRBD2 (6 bases). Germline V gene data show CDR1 as ENHRY and CDR2 as SYGVKD. Trimming stripped 5 bases from V and 3 bases from J, with 13 bases between. The CDR3 extends over 15 amino acids. The CDR3 region has the DNA TGTGCCATCAGTTCCGGGACTTATGACACCGGGGAGCTGTTTTTT. It translates to CAISSGTYDTGELFF.

The chain carries TRBV20-1 and TRBJ2-7; unclear D gene. Trimming removed 4 bases from V and 4 bases from J, with 14 bases in between. Germline V gives CDR1 DFQATT, CDR2 SNEGSKA (reference sequence). This CDR3 spans 13 amino acids. For the CDR3, the DNA is TGCAGTGCTATAAGTCCTAAGGCATACGAGCAGTACTTC. Amino acids: CSAISPKAYEQYF.

The chain links TRBV5-1 to TRBJ1-6, with 8 nucleotides matching TRBD1. Losses at the gene ends were 3 bases for V and 7 bases for J; bases not matched to a gene: 3. The germline CDR1 and CDR2 sequences are SGHRS and YFSETQ. The CDR3 has 14 amino acids. CDR3 loop: CASSSGQANSPLHF. In DNA form, the CDR3 reads TGCGCCAGCAGCTCGGGACAGGCAAATTCACCCCTCCACTTT.

The V and J genes are TRBV7-2 and TRBJ2-5; 7 bases are shared with TRBD1. This CDR3 is 13 amino acids long. With V trimmed by 4 bases and J by 11 bases, 10 bases remained unmatched. Germline CDR1 is SGHTA and CDR2 is FQGNSA. DNA for the CDR3: TGTGCCAGCAGCTCCAACAGGGGTTTTGTGCAGTACTTC. This gives the protein CASSSNRGFVQYF.

V gene TRBV28 combines with J gene TRBJ1-2; D uncertain. The CDR3 is made up of 14 amino acids. In germline, CDR1 is MDHEN, CDR2 SYDVKM. Between the trimmed V and J ends, which lost 6 bases and 10 bases, there was a span of 21 bases. CDR3 sequence: CASSLTPKANDYTF. The CDR3 DNA reads TGTGCCAGCAGCCTTACCCCGAAGGCTAATGACTACACCTTC.

This clonotype has at least ten counts. The genes are TRBV24-1 and TRBJ2-4, with a possible D match to TRBD1 (6 bases). The CDR3 is 16 amino acids. V lost 8 bases and J 2 bases, leaving 18 bases between the germline ends. Looked up from germline, CDR1 is KGHDR and CDR2 is SFDVKD. CDR3 in amino acids: CATTHRERETKNIQYF. DNA of the CDR3: TGTGCCACCACACACAGGGAGAGGGAGACCAAAAACATTCAGTACTTC.

This clonotype has just a few counts. The rearrangement links TRBV28 to TRBJ1-2; 7 bases are a match to TRBD1. There are 14 residues in the CDR3. The germline V gene has CDR1 MDHEN and CDR2 SYDVKM. V was pared by 10 bases and J by 8 bases, with 16 bases of the junction left unmatched. CDR3 in amino acids: CAIDPGQGVNGYTF. CDR3 bases: TGTGCCATCGACCCCGGGCAGGGGGTAAACGGCTACACCTTC.

V usage is TRBV21-1 and J usage is TRBJ1-6; the DNA was not used to check the table's D call, TRBD1. TRBV21-1 is a listed pseudogene. The CDR3 sequence is 20 residues long. As DNA, the CDR3 is TGTGCCAGCAGCGAACCCCTACGCCAGGACAGGGGTTCCTATAATTCACCCCTCCACTTT. Its protein product is CASSEPLRQDRGSYNSPLHF.

This clonotype was seen a few times. The chain combines TRBV15 with TRBJ2-2; D is possibly TRBD1 (5 bases). The CDR3 is 12 amino acids. Trimming removed 4 bases at V and 8 bases at J, with 8 bases between. The germline gives CDR1 LNHNV, CDR2 YYDKDF (reference sequence). CDR3 protein: CATSTPGGELFF. CDR3 nucleotides: TGTGCCACCAGCACCCCAGGGGGGGAGCTGTTTTTT.

The chain joins TRBV7-9 to TRBJ1-1; TRBD1 agrees at 7 bases. This CDR3 spans 14 amino acids. Germline CDR1 is SEHNR and CDR2 is FQNEAQ (reference sequence). Germline trimming cut 4 bases from V and 4 bases from J; bases unmatched to any gene: 6. The CDR3 sequence is CASSYEYRGTEAFF. In nucleotides, the CDR3 is TGTGCCAGCAGCTATGAGTACAGGGGCACTGAAGCTTTCTTT. The full variable domain, with the rest looked up from reference TRBV7-9 and TRBJ1-1, is DTGVSQNPRHKITKRGQNVTFRCDPISEHNRLYWYRQTLGQGPEFLTYFQNEAQLEKSRLLSDRFSAERPKGSFSTLEIQRTEQGDSAMYLCASSYEYRGTEAFFGQGTRLTVV.

This chain links TRBV19 with TRBJ2-2; D may correspond to TRBD1 or TRBD2 (5 bases each). The length of the CDR3 is 14 residues. Per the germline V gene, CDR1 is LNHDA and CDR2 is SQIVND (reference sequence). V gave up 8 bases and J gave up 7 bases, with 17 bases separating them. Here the CDR3 DNA reads TGTGCCAGTGGTCCGGGACGCCCAGGCGGGGAGCTGTTTTTT. It encodes CASGPGRPGGELFF.